This T cell receptor (beta chain) was profiled in a study of technical replicates of blood from a few donors. Germline V gene data show CDR1 as MNHEY and CDR2 as SMNVEV (reference sequence). Trimming removed 8 bases at V and 5 bases at J, with 14 bases between. The CDR3 is made up of 13 amino acids. The assay was immunoSEQ multiplex PCR, and TCRdb's table has in-frame clones only and misses some. In the table there are roughly 80,000 clones, 85% to 95% of which are singletons. The V call is TRBV27, the J call TRBJ2-3; D gene ambiguous. The sequencing sample was made of T cells isolated from PBMCs. This clonotype originated in a human donor in good health. The CDR3 nucleotides are TGTGCCAGCTTATCTATCCCGGGAGATACGCAGTATTTT. It codes for CASLSIPGDTQYF.